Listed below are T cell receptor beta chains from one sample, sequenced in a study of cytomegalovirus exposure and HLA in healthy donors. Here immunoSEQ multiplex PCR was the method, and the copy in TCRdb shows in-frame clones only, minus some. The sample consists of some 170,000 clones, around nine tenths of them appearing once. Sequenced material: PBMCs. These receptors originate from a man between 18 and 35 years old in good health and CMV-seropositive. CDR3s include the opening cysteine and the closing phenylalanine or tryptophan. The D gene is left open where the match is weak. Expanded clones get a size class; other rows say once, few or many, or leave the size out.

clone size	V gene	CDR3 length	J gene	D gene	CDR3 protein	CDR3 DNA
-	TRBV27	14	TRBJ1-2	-	CASSLSPGVNGYTF	TGTGCCAGCAGTTTATCTCCCGGGGTTAATGGCTACACCTTC
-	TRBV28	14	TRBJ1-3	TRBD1	CASSHRGDGNTIYF	TGTGCCAGCAGCCACAGGGGTGACGGAAACACCATATATTTT
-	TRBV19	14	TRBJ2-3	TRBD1	CASSWTGTTDTQYF	TGTGCCAGTAGTTGGACAGGGACCACAGATACGCAGTATTTT
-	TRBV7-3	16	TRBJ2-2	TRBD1	CASSGPQGANTGELFF	TGTGCCAGCAGCGGACCTCAGGGGGCGAACACCGGGGAGCTGTTTTTT
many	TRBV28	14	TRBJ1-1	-	CATQVTGVIAEAFF	TGTGCCACCCAGGTGACAGGAGTTATCGCTGAAGCTTTCTTT
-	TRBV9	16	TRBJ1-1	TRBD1	CASSVGGQGTNTEAFF	TGTGCCAGCAGCGTAGGAGGACAGGGCACCAACACTGAAGCTTTCTTT
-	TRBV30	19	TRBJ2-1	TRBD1	CAWSHLDRATTSRANEQFF	TGTGCCTGGAGTCACCTGGACAGGGCGACGACATCAAGGGCCAATGAGCAGTTCTTC
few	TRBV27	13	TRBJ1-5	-	CASSSGLDQPQHF	TGTGCCAGCAGTTCAGGTTTGGATCAGCCCCAGCATTTT
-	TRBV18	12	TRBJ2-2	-	CASSPRTGELFF	TGTGCCAGCTCGCCCAGAACCGGGGAGCTGTTTTTT
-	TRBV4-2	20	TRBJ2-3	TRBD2	CASSGALEASGGASTDTQYF	TGTGCCAGCAGCGGCGCCCTCGAGGCTAGCGGGGGGGCTAGCACAGATACGCAGTATTTT
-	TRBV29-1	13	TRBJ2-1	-	CSVVGGSHNEQFF	TGCAGCGTTGTAGGAGGCAGTCATAATGAGCAGTTCTTC
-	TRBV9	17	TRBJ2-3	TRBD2	CASSVGGTSGRTDTQYF	TGTGCCAGCAGCGTAGGAGGGACTAGCGGCCGCACAGATACGCAGTATTTT
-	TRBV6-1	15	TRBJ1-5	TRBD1	CASNRDRVNNQPQHF	TGTGCCAGCAATCGGGACAGAGTAAACAATCAGCCCCAGCATTTT
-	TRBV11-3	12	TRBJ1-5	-	CASSSLSQPQHF	TGTGCCAGCAGTTCGCTAAGTCAGCCCCAGCATTTT
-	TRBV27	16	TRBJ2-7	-	CASSLKRAPSSYEQYF	TGTGCCAGCAGCCTTAAGCGGGCCCCCTCTTCCTACGAGCAGTACTTC
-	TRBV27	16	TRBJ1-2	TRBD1	CASSAGTGGFYYGYTF	TGTGCCAGCAGCGCGGGGACAGGGGGCTTTTACTATGGCTACACCTTC
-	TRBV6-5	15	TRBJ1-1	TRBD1	CASSSLGGRSTEAFF	TGTGCCAGCAGTTCCCTAGGGGGCAGGAGCACTGAAGCTTTCTTT
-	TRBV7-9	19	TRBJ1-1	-	CASSPKGVGRQVGNTEAFF	TGTGCCAGCAGCCCGAAAGGGGTGGGCCGACAGGTAGGGAACACTGAAGCTTTCTTT
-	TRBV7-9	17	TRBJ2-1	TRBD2	CASSSSLAGGIRNEQFF	TGTGCCAGCAGCTCCTCTCTAGCGGGGGGAATCCGGAATGAGCAGTTCTTC
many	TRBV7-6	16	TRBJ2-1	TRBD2	CASSLTGLAAYNEQFF	TGTGCCAGCAGCTTAACGGGACTAGCGGCCTACAATGAGCAGTTCTTC
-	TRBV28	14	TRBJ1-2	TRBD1	CASSLPRTGDGYTF	TGTGCCAGCAGTTTACCGAGGACAGGGGATGGCTACACCTTC
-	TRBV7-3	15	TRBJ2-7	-	CASSSEVLSTYEQYF	TGTGCCAGCAGCTCCGAGGTCCTGTCTACCTACGAGCAGTACTTC
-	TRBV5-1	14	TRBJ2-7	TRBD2	CASSDPGTSGEQYF	TGCGCCAGCAGCGATCCCGGGACTAGTGGCGAGCAGTACTTC
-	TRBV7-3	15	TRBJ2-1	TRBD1	CASSPGQGAHNEQFF	TGTGCCAGCAGCCCGGGACAGGGGGCGCATAATGAGCAGTTCTTC
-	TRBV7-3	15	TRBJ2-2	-	CASSPRGLNTGELFF	TGTGCCAGCAGCCCGCGAGGATTAAACACCGGGGAGCTGTTTTTT
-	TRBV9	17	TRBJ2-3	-	CASSVGGRDRSPDTQYF	TGTGCCAGCAGCGTAGGCGGGCGGGATAGAAGTCCAGATACGCAGTATTTT
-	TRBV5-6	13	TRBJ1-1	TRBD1	CASSAPGGYEAFF	TGTGCCAGCAGCGCCCCAGGGGGGTATGAAGCTTTCTTT
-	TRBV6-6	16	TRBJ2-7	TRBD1	CASSGRQGWSSYEQYF	TGTGCCAGCAGTGGCCGACAGGGCTGGAGCTCCTACGAGCAGTACTTC
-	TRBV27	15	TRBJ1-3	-	CASSFFGGSGNTIYF	TGTGCCAGCAGTTTTTTTGGGGGGTCTGGAAACACCATATATTTT
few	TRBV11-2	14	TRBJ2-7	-	CASSWGSPTYEQYF	TGTGCCAGCAGCTGGGGCAGCCCGACCTACGAGCAGTACTTC
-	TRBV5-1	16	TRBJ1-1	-	CASSFGSGGSITEAFF	TGCGCCAGCAGCTTTGGCTCTGGGGGGAGTATCACTGAAGCTTTCTTT